This entry concerns a single T cell receptor (beta chain). The data belong to a study of shared clonotypes between healthy human individuals. There were no recent acute infections or vaccinations among the donors, who were healthy HIV-negative adults. The CDR3 length is 16 residues. V lost 5 bases and J lost 1; bases outside the gene matches: 9. Germline values: CDR1 SNHLY, CDR2 FYNNEI. The study ran the assay at deep level. Sequenced by immunoSEQ multiplex PCR; TCRdb stores in-frame clones only, minus some. The table lists 2,100,000 or so clones, approximately 94% of them singletons. The chain uses TRBV2 and TRBJ1-1; 8 bases align to TRBD1. Material: naive CD4+ T cells sorted from blood. This sample's subset: CD45RA+ positively selected. This TCR derives from a man aged 18 to 29 in good health. CDR3 DNA: TGTGCCAGCAGTAGCCGACAGGGGTTGGCGAACACTGAAGCTTTCTTT. Its translation is CASSSRQGLANTEAFF.